The T cell receptor beta chain under discussion was sequenced for a study of blood T cells in healthy people across ages. At the level of the study: The capture of about one barcoded beta molecule per two T cells was achieved by template switching. Findings of the study overall: When one million T cells were used, diversity estimates were thought to be underestimates.

PBMCs were isolated at a quantity of at least 6.5 million per sample. The ends lost 3 bases at V and 9 bases at J; junction bases unmatched: 2. CDR3 length: 13 amino acids. Germline V gene data show CDR1 as MNHEY and CDR2 as SMNVEV (reference sequence). This clonotype was found a few times. Its specificity is unknown. Through a sample-barcoded 5' primer and a J-beta primer mix, a second PCR was run for roughly 7 to 12 cycles. TCRdb called the 5' RACE reads again in MiXCR, with one record for every CDR3 protein. This sample has some 890,000 distinct CDR3 sequences, with 25% to 35% found just once. These same records also appear under a second study, on T cells of mothers and their children. Per that paper: The people who donated were a few healthy Caucasian mothers and their six children.

J is TRBJ2-1 and V is TRBV27; 10 bases agree with TRBD2. The source is a woman aged 35 to 49 in good health. Sequences were obtained from blood. The CDR3 sequence: CASSFSGGFEQFF. CDR3 DNA: TGTGCCAGCAGTTTTAGCGGGGGGTTTGAGCAGTTCTTC.